This note documents a single T cell receptor beta chain sequence. Germline-derived CDR1 and CDR2 are LGHNA and YSLEER. CDR3 length: 18 residues. V lost 0 bases and J 5 bases, leaving 22 bases between the germline ends. Data came from immunoSEQ multiplex PCR; TCRdb stores just in-frame clones and leaves some out. The table has 600,000 to 900,000 clones, 80% to 90% seen once; the top ten hold about 0.011%. This sample is part of a study of shared T cell receptors in the human thymus. A further study also used this sample, focusing on human thymus T cells. As that report states: Finnish infants who were healthy and having corrective surgery for congenital heart defects made up the donors. The thymus was resected at corrective cardiac surgery. The authors found apparently biased V and J gene usage in thymic and blood repertoires. Highly overlapping thymic repertoires among unrelated individuals were reported in related research.

The gene calls are TRBV4-3 and TRBJ1-2; D is perhaps TRBD1 (6 bases). The sequence derives from a girl in the first two years of life with a congenital heart defect. Sequencing was performed on thymocytes. The CDR3 region has the DNA TGCGCCAGCAGCCAAGAGTTTCAGGACTTTCGACAGGCGTATGGCTACACCTTC. Translating gives CASSQEFQDFRQAYGYTF.